These 32 T cell receptor beta chains were sequenced from one sample in a study of spatial heterogeneity in lung cancer. TCRdb reprocessed the 5' RACE reads with MiXCR, giving one entry per CDR3 protein. The sample contains some 8,000 distinct CDR3 sequences, 5.4% of which appear only once. Sample time point: sample taken at primary tumor resection. Whole RNA, isolated from tumor, nontumor lung or frozen PBMC, was sequenced without prior sorting. The input for sequencing was PBMCs, taken at surgery. The receptors here all came from a male donor with early-stage non-small cell lung cancer.

This clonotype has ten or more counts. This CDR3 is CASSLELGGDEQFF. The CDR3 nucleotides are TGTGCCAGCAGCTTGGAGTTAGGGGGCGATGAGCAGTTCTTC. The chain is built from TRBV5-4 and TRBJ2-1, with 7 bases that match TRBD1. The CDR3 totals 14 residues. Germline V lookup: CDR1 SGHNT, CDR2 YYREEE (reference sequence). Trimming at V came to 0 bases and at J to 8 bases, leaving 5 bases not matched to a gene.

This clonotype was counted at least ten times. The rearrangement joins TRBV2 to TRBJ2-3, with 9 nucleotides matching TRBD1. V shed 6 bases, J shed 1 base, and the junction held 8 bases outside the gene matches. This CDR3 spans 16 amino acids. Germline CDR1 is SNHLY and CDR2 is FYNNEI. The CDR3 DNA is TGTGCCAGCAGACGAGGACAGGGGTGGGGCACAGATACGCAGTATTTT. This codes for CASRRGQGWGTDTQYF. Looking up the rest from reference TRBV2 and TRBJ2-3 gives the full variable domain: EPEVTQTPSHQVTQMGQEVILRCVPISNHLYFYWYRQILGQKVEFLVSFYNNEISEKSEIFDDQFSVERPDGSNFTLKIRSTKLEDSAMYFCASRRGQGWGTDTQYFGPGTRLTVL.

This clonotype was counted ten times or more. This chain connects TRBV5-1 to TRBJ2-7, with 8 nucleotides matching TRBD1. This CDR3 comprises 13 residues. From germline, CDR1 is SGHRS and CDR2 YFSETQ. The V and J ends lost 4 bases and 3 bases, in that order; junction bases with no gene match: 3. The CDR3: CASSNGQGYEQYF. In DNA form, the CDR3 reads TGCGCCAGCAGCAACGGACAGGGCTACGAGCAGTACTTC.

This clonotype was seen repeatedly, ten times or more. The chain carries TRBV5-6 and TRBJ1-1; TRBD1 matches at 9 bases. The J segment lost 12 bases and the V segment lost 3 bases, leaving 18 bases of the junction unmatched. The CDR3 consists of 16 residues. CDR1 is SGHDT, CDR2 YYEEEE, per germline. Written as DNA, the CDR3 is TGTGCCAGCAGCTCCTTTACCGGGGACAGGGCCTTCGGTACTTTCTTT. This translates into CASSSFTGDRAFGTFF.

In this sample, this clonotype turned up many times. CDR3 coding DNA: TGTGCCAGCAGCTGGCCCCATCTCAATGAGCAGTTCTTC. As protein: CASSWPHLNEQFF. The chain employs TRBV6-2 or TRBV6-3 and TRBJ2-1; no firm D call. Trimming stripped 6 bases from V and 6 bases from J, with 12 bases between. The germline gives CDR1 MNHEY, CDR2 SVGEGT. The CDR3 has 13 residues.

In this sample, this clonotype is medium-sized (0.01 to 0.1%). This chain uses TRBV7-9 with TRBJ2-3; 7 bases match TRBD2. Germline CDR1 is SEHNR and CDR2 is FQNEAQ (reference sequence). V dropped 2 bases and J dropped 1; count of bases not matched to a gene: 3. The CDR3 runs to 15 residues. The CDR3 DNA reads as TGTGCCAGCAGCTTAACGGCGGGGGGCACAGATACGCAGTATTTT. Its translation is CASSLTAGGTDTQYF. The whole variable domain, filled in from reference TRBV7-9 and TRBJ2-3, reads DTGVSQNPRHKITKRGQNVTFRCDPISEHNRLYWYRQTLGQGPEFLTYFQNEAQLEKSRLLSDRFSAERPKGSFSTLEIQRTEQGDSAMYLCASSLTAGGTDTQYFGPGTRLTVL.

This clonotype appeared many times. The chain couples TRBV7-9 to TRBJ1-5; D unresolved. Germline V lookup: CDR1 SEHNR, CDR2 FQNEAQ (reference sequence). Trimming shortened V by 3 bases and J by 5 bases, and 5 bases separated the two germline ends. This CDR3 comprises 12 residues. CDR3: CASSFADQPQHF. The CDR3 DNA is TGTGCCAGCAGCTTTGCAGATCAGCCCCAGCATTTT. The full variable domain, in which reference TRBV7-9 and TRBJ1-5 provide the parts outside the CDR3, is DTGVSQNPRHKITKRGQNVTFRCDPISEHNRLYWYRQTLGQGPEFLTYFQNEAQLEKSRLLSDRFSAERPKGSFSTLEIQRTEQGDSAMYLCASSFADQPQHFGDGTRLSIL.

The table lists this clonotype with many counts. This chain connects TRBV15 to TRBJ2-1, with unresolved D. The germline V gene has CDR1 LNHNV and CDR2 YYDKDF (reference sequence). Trimming took off 0 bases at V and 10 bases at J, with 10 bases between the two ends. The CDR3 contains 13 residues. CDR3 region: CATSRDQAREQFF. DNA of the CDR3: TGTGCCACCAGCAGAGATCAGGCGCGGGAGCAGTTCTTC.

This clonotype has a count of ten or more. This rearrangement joins TRBV9 to TRBJ2-6; D tentatively reads TRBD1 or TRBD2 (5 bases each). V was cut by 4 bases and J by 4 bases, with 21 bases left in between. The CDR3 spans 18 residues. Looked up from germline, CDR1 is SGDLS and CDR2 is YYNGEE. The CDR3 protein is CASSYGTPRTVGANVLTF. CDR3 sequence (DNA): TGTGCCAGCAGCTACGGGACCCCTCGGACGGTGGGGGCCAACGTCCTGACTTTC.

This clonotype was observed at least ten times. V and J are TRBV7-9 and TRBJ2-2, with TRBD2 matching over 7 bases. Germline V gene lookup returns CDR1 SEHNR and CDR2 FQNEAQ (reference sequence). This CDR3 is built from 16 residues. After removal of 4 bases from V and 1 base from J, the junction contained 6 bases not matched to a gene. CDR3 sequence (DNA): TGTGCCAGCAGCTCCTACCTAGCGGAGAACACCGGGGAGCTGTTTTTT. Its protein product is CASSSYLAENTGELFF.

This clonotype is labeled as medium-sized. J is TRBJ2-7 and V is TRBV4-1; D not certain. Germline CDR1 MGHRA, CDR2 YSYEKL. Between the trimmed V and J ends, which lost 4 bases and 7 bases, there was a span of 17 bases. The CDR3 loop spans 14 amino acids. The CDR3 coding sequence is TGCGCCAGCAGCCCCCAGGCAGGCCCCGGGGAGCAGTACTTC. Amino acid sequence: CASSPQAGPGEQYF.

In its sample, this clonotype was seen many times. The chain couples TRBV11-2 to TRBJ1-1; 7 bases align to TRBD1. Per germline, CDR1 SGHAT and CDR2 FQNNGV. The CDR3 totals 13 residues. The V segment lost 5 bases and the J segment 4 bases; nucleotides outside the gene matches: 4. The CDR3 spells CASSIRGITEAFF. CDR3 bases: TGTGCCAGCAGCATCAGGGGGATCACTGAAGCTTTCTTT.

There are many counts of this clonotype. The chain carries TRBV20-1 and TRBJ1-5; TRBD1 agrees at 8 bases. J lost 7 bases, V lost 0 bases, and 11 bases had no gene match. Germline loops: CDR1 DFQATT, CDR2 SNEGSKA (reference sequence). The CDR3 spans 16 residues. Here the CDR3 reads CSARDRAAGGGQPQHF. CDR3 DNA: TGCAGTGCTAGAGATCGTGCGGCAGGGGGCGGCCAGCCCCAGCATTTT.

This clonotype was picked up a small number of times. The V call is TRBV4-2, the J call TRBJ2-3; 11 bases line up with TRBD2. After removal of 6 bases from V and 1 base from J, the junction contained 3 bases not matched to a gene. Germline-derived CDR1 and CDR2 are LGHNA and YNFKEQ. CDR3 length: 15 residues. The CDR3 region is CASRLAGVGTDTQYF. The CDR3 region has the DNA TGTGCCAGCAGACTAGCGGGGGTTGGCACAGATACGCAGTATTTT.

This clonotype was counted at least ten times. The chain uses TRBV11-2 and TRBJ2-4; TRBD2 matches at 14 bases. V gave up 4 bases and J gave up 9 bases; unmatched junction bases: 8. Looked up from germline, CDR1 is SGHAT and CDR2 is FQNNGV. The CDR3 has 16 amino acids. The CDR3 DNA reads as TGTGCCAGCAGCTCCGGACTAGCGGGAGGTGGGGGCATTCAGTACTTC. Encoded protein: CASSSGLAGGGGIQYF.

The V and J genes are TRBV7-2 and TRBJ1-5; a weak D match, TRBD1 (6 bases). V lost 7 bases, J lost 4 bases, and 17 bases lay in between. Germline assignment: CDR1 SGHTA and CDR2 FQGNSA. CDR3 length equals 15 residues. The DNA for the CDR3 is TGTGCCAGCATACCGGGACAAAATAGAAATCAGCCCCAGCATTTT. It specifies CASIPGQNRNQPQHF. Together with reference TRBV7-2 and TRBJ1-5, the CDR3 gives the full variable domain: GAGVSQSPSNKVTEKGKDVELRCDPISGHTALYWYRQSLGQGLEFLIYFQGNSAPDKSGLPSDRFSAERTGGSVSTLTIQRTQQEDSAVYLCASIPGQNRNQPQHFGDGTRLSIL.

This clonotype was counted ten times or more. The V call is TRBV10-3, the J call TRBJ2-3, with D possibly matching TRBD2 (6 bases). The CDR3 covers 15 residues. V gave up 7 bases and J gave up 2 bases, with 16 bases separating them. In germline, CDR1 is ENHRY, CDR2 SYGVKD. The CDR3 loop is CAIMGGERNTDTQYF. As DNA, the CDR3 is TGTGCCATCATGGGCGGGGAGCGGAACACAGATACGCAGTATTTT.

In regard to this clonotype: One end of the junction does not line up with germline, which may come from a read error. V gene TRBV11-3 combines with J gene TRBJ2-5; D assignment may be TRBD1 or TRBD2 (5 bases each). The V gene's germline CDR1 is SGHNT and CDR2 YENEEA. The CDR3 runs 14 residues. CDR3 nucleotide sequence: TGTGCCAGCAGCGTTTACGGGGACCAAGTGACCCAGTACTTC. The encoded protein is CASSVYGDQVTQYF.

This clonotype is categorized as hyperexpanded. This chain joins TRBV7-9 and TRBJ2-3; 13 positions agree with TRBD2. The CDR3 totals 17 residues. V lost 4 bases to trimming and J lost 6 bases; unmatched junction nucleotides: 10. Germline V gene data show CDR1 as SEHNR and CDR2 as FQNEAQ (reference sequence). In DNA, the CDR3 is TGTGCCAGCAGCTCCCGACCGGGACTAGCGGGGTATGATACGCAGTATTTT. It is translated as CASSSRPGLAGYDTQYF.

In its sample, this clonotype was seen many times. V gene TRBV7-9 combines with J gene TRBJ2-7; D unresolved. The CDR3 contains 11 residues. Trimming removed 7 bases from V and 2 bases from J, with 6 bases in between. CDR1 SEHNR and CDR2 FQNEAQ come from the germline V gene (reference sequence). This CDR3 reads CASMEAYEQYF. The CDR3, as DNA: TGTGCCAGCATGGAAGCCTACGAGCAGTACTTC.

This clonotype was detected many times. The junction departs from germline at one end; a sequencing error may be responsible. This chain connects TRBV7-7 to TRBJ2-5, with 16 bases identical to TRBD2. CDR1 is SSHAT and CDR2 is FNYEAQ in the germline V gene (reference sequence). The CDR3 length is 19 residues. CDR3 sequence reads: CASSFYTGTSGGAKETQYF. CDR3 in DNA: TGTGCTAGCAGTTTCTATACCGGGACTAGCGGGGGGGCCAAAGAGACCCAGTACTTC.

This clonotype was seen at least ten times. The chain employs TRBV7-9 and TRBJ1-1; no clear D gene. The CDR3 is made up of 11 amino acids. Per germline, CDR1 SEHNR and CDR2 FQNEAQ (reference sequence). Between the trimmed V and J ends, which lost 5 bases and 1 base, there was a span of 2 bases. As DNA, the CDR3 is TGTGCCAGCAGCGCGAACACTGAAGCTTTCTTT. Its protein is CASSANTEAFF.

The table lists this clonotype with many counts. V and J are TRBV7-8 and TRBJ1-2; 12 bases agree with TRBD1. CDR1 is SGHVS, CDR2 FQNEAQ, per germline. The CDR3 is 15 residues long. V lost 4 bases and J lost 11; bases outside the gene matches: 11. The CDR3 reads CASSSGQGAIVGYTF. The CDR3 nucleotides read TGTGCCAGCAGCTCGGGACAGGGGGCTATAGTGGGGTACACCTTC.

J is TRBJ2-7 and V is TRBV6-1, with unresolved D. Trimming removed 4 bases at V and 0 bases at J, with 10 bases between. In germline, CDR1 is MNHNS, CDR2 SASEGT. CDR3 size: 14 residues. The CDR3 DNA reads TGTGCCAGCAGTGCCGAGACTGTCTCCTACGAGCAGTACTTC. Encoded protein: CASSAETVSYEQYF.

In this sample, this clonotype turned up many times. The V call is TRBV29-1, the J call TRBJ1-1; D ambiguous. V lost 6 bases to trimming and J lost 1 base, with 15 bases between them. In germline, CDR1 is SQVTM, CDR2 ANQGSEA. The CDR3 has 14 residues. The CDR3: CSVRPRTQNTEAFF. The CDR3, as DNA: TGCAGCGTGAGACCCAGGACCCAGAACACTGAAGCTTTCTTT.

A few counts support this clonotype. The V call is TRBV29-1, the J call TRBJ2-1, with D hard to call. V lost 4 bases to trimming and J lost 8 bases, with 18 bases between them. The CDR3 runs to 14 residues. Germline CDR1 and CDR2: SQVTM and ANQGSEA. The CDR3 loop is CSVVSTRSLDEQFF. CDR3 nucleotides: TGCAGCGTTGTTAGTACCCGTTCTCTCGATGAGCAGTTCTTC.

This clonotype was detected many times. The V and J genes are TRBV28 and TRBJ1-6; TRBD1 agrees at 12 bases. This CDR3 contains 17 residues. V dropped 6 bases and J dropped 3; count of bases not matched to a gene: 6. Germline CDR1 is MDHEN and CDR2 is SYDVKM. The CDR3 reads CASSSGQGARYNSPLHF. The CDR3, as DNA: TGTGCCAGCAGCTCGGGACAGGGGGCTCGCTATAATTCACCCCTCCACTTT. Full variable domain (outside the CDR3, taken from reference TRBV28 and TRBJ1-6): DVKVTQSSRYLVKRTGEKVFLECVQDMDHENMFWYRQDPGLGLRLIYFSYDVKMKEKGDIPEGYSVSREKKERFSLILESASTNQTSMYLCASSSGQGARYNSPLHFGNGTRLTVT.

This clonotype qualifies as medium-sized. This sequence joins TRBV19 and TRBJ2-1, with D perhaps assigned TRBD1 or TRBD2 (5 bases each). Germline V gene data show CDR1 as LNHDA and CDR2 as SQIVND (reference sequence). This CDR3 is built from 14 residues. Trimming stripped 9 bases from V and 4 bases from J, with 16 bases between. The CDR3 here is CASRGRDRYNEQFF. CDR3 sequence (DNA): TGTGCCAGCCGAGGCAGGGACCGATACAATGAGCAGTTCTTC.

Only a few counts were recorded for this clonotype. The V and J genes are TRBV6-5 and TRBJ1-3; D uncertain. CDR1 MNHEY and CDR2 SVGAGI come from the germline V gene. Trimming removed 5 bases at V and 2 bases at J, with 10 bases between. CDR3 length equals 14 residues. This chain's CDR3 is CASSLSRAGNTIYF. DNA for the CDR3: TGTGCCAGCAGTCTCTCGCGGGCTGGAAACACCATATATTTT.

This clonotype has just a few counts. The genes are TRBV7-9 and TRBJ2-5, with 7 bases identical to TRBD1. The V and J ends lost 4 bases and 4 bases, in that order; junction bases with no gene match: 9. The length of the CDR3 is 15 residues. Germline CDR1 reads SEHNR; CDR2 reads FQNEAQ (reference sequence). The CDR3 loop reads CASSSRQGLIETQYF. The DNA for the CDR3 is TGTGCCAGCAGCTCGCGACAGGGTCTTATAGAGACCCAGTACTTC. Looking up the rest from reference TRBV7-9 and TRBJ2-5 gives the full variable domain: DTGVSQNPRHKITKRGQNVTFRCDPISEHNRLYWYRQTLGQGPEFLTYFQNEAQLEKSRLLSDRFSAERPKGSFSTLEIQRTEQGDSAMYLCASSSRQGLIETQYFGPGTRLLVL.

This clonotype came up many times. The V and J genes are TRBV5-1 and TRBJ2-1; 10 nucleotides align to TRBD2. CDR1 and CDR2 from the germline V gene are SGHRS and YFSETQ. The J segment lost 2 bases and the V segment lost 2 bases, leaving 1 base of the junction unmatched. CDR3 length equals 15 residues. The CDR3 DNA reads TGCGCCAGCAGCTTCGGACTAGCGGCCTACAATGAGCAGTTCTTC. It specifies CASSFGLAAYNEQFF.

In its sample, this clonotype was seen many times. The V and J genes are TRBV18 and TRBJ2-3; no reliable D call. This CDR3 region has 13 residues. Between the trimmed V and J ends, which lost 5 bases and 2 bases, there was a span of 8 bases. Germline values: CDR1 KGHSH, CDR2 LQKENI. The CDR3 loop reads CASSDFNTDTQYF. The CDR3 DNA sequence: TGTGCCAGCTCAGATTTCAACACAGATACGCAGTATTTT.